This T cell receptor beta chain was sequenced for a study of blood T cell repertoires in COVID-19. About the research overall: Samples came from the United States, Italy and Spain, spanning acute and convalescent COVID-19. From T cells, B-cell-depleted T cells, or PBMCs came the material, which was cDNA or gDNA.

In the source study's methods: Estimation of nucleated cell counts relied on the amplification of reference gene primers. Libraries were prepared by immunoSEQ multiplex PCR; TCRdb keeps only in-frame clonotypes and omits some of them. For V, J and clone size, that table is used; D and trimming come from the DNA. The repertoire has roughly 150,000 clones, approximately 85% of them found once; the top ten carry about 2.7%. Seattle's cohort entered during active infection and was followed longitudinally. The TCR originated in a woman older than 75 with COVID-19, enrolled during active disease. Material for sequencing was peripheral blood.

CDR3 loop: CASRSTPTDTQYF. The CDR3 DNA follows: TGTGCCAGCAGATCCACTCCCACAGATACGCAGTATTTT. V gene TRBV7-3 combines with J gene TRBJ2-3; unclear D gene. Germline V gene data show CDR1 as SGHTA and CDR2 as FQGTGA. Trimming cost V 6 bases and J 2 bases, with 9 bases left between them. The CDR3 totals 13 residues.